One TCR beta chain is described in this entry. This specimen belongs to a study of Ad26.COV2.S vaccination and SARS-CoV-2 variants. The germline CDR1 and CDR2 sequences are GTSNPN and SVGIG (reference sequence). V lost 0 bases, J lost 8 bases, and 10 bases lay in between. The CDR3 sequence is 12 residues long. Using immunoSEQ multiplex PCR, the repertoire was profiled, and TCRdb retains in-frame clones only, with some absent. This sample has more than 300,000 clones; 88% occur once, and the top ten carry 6.4%. Treatment described: approximately 18 received Ad26.COV2.S at low or high dose, single or two shots; about 5 received placebo; per-sample allocation not given. All samples were drawn on day 63, counting from the first vaccine or placebo injection.

This receptor was identified in a person between 18 and 59 years old who received the Ad26.COV2.S COVID-19 vaccine or a placebo. V gene TRBV30 combines with J gene TRBJ1-2; D uncertain. The material sequenced was peripheral blood, taken in a trial of Ad26.COV2.S vaccine versus placebo. CDR3: CAWSVPPRGYTF. CDR3 nucleotide sequence: TGTGCCTGGAGTGTACCCCCTCGGGGCTACACCTTC.